The sequence of this TCR beta chain was determined in a study of CD8 T cells in Susac syndrome. This clonotype has a handful of counts. From blood CD8+ and CD4+ T cells, the TCR beta chain was sequenced. Controls comprised healthy donors matched for age and sex. In contrast to the negatively isolated CD8+ and CD4+ T cells, TEMRA cells were FACS-enriched. Random-hexamer reverse transcription was applied to about 0.45 to 1 ug RNA. TCR beta CDR3 was amplified by immunoSEQ covering 54 Vbeta and 13 Jbeta. TCRdb passed the immunoSEQ multiplex PCR reads through MiXCR, listing each CDR3 protein once. Of 20,000 to 25,000 distinct CDR3 sequences listed, about 92% are singletons. The CDR3 sequence is 14 residues long. Per the germline V gene, CDR1 is MNHNY and CDR2 is SVGAGI (reference sequence). The ends were cut back, 2 bases at V and 12 bases at J, with 17 bases in the middle.

The sample taken for sequencing was CD8+ T cells from PBMCs. The origin of this receptor is a human donor in good health. The J gene is TRBJ2-1, the V gene TRBV6-6; a possible D gene is TRBD1 (6 bases). For the CDR3, the DNA is TGTGCCAGCAGTTACGCGCCCGACAGGTCATCGCAGTTCTTC. Translation gives CASSYAPDRSSQFF.